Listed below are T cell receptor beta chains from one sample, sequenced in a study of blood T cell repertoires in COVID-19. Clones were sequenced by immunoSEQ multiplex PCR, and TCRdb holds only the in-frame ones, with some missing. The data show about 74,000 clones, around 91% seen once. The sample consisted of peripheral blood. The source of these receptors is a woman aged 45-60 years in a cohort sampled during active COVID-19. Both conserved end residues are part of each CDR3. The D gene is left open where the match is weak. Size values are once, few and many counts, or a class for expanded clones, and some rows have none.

CDR3 protein: CASSPGLVHADTQYF
CDR3 DNA: TGTGCCAGCAGCCCGGGACTCGTGCACGCAGATACGCAGTATTTT
clone size: -
J gene: TRBJ2-3
V gene: TRBV7-3
D gene: -
CDR3 length: 15

CDR3 protein: CASSSDTSVETGELFF
CDR3 DNA: TGCGCCAGCAGCAGCGACACTAGCGTCGAAACCGGGGAGCTGTTTTTT
clone size: -
J gene: TRBJ2-2
V gene: TRBV5-1
D gene: TRBD2
CDR3 length: 16

CDR3 protein: CASARGGGNTIYF
CDR3 DNA: TGTGCCAGCGCCCGAGGAGGTGGAAACACCATATATTTT
clone size: -
J gene: TRBJ1-3
V gene: TRBV14
D gene: -
CDR3 length: 13

CDR3 protein: CASSLGPENNEQFF
CDR3 DNA: TGTGCCAGCAGCCTGGGGCCGGAGAACAATGAGCAGTTCTTC
clone size: -
J gene: TRBJ2-1
V gene: TRBV11-3
D gene: -
CDR3 length: 14

CDR3 protein: CASTLAGAETQYF
CDR3 DNA: TGTGCCAGCACCCTAGCGGGAGCAGAGACCCAGTACTTC
clone size: -
J gene: TRBJ2-5
V gene: TRBV7-2
D gene: TRBD2
CDR3 length: 13

CDR3 protein: CATSDRGVRRGLNEQFF
CDR3 DNA: TGTGCCACCAGTGACCGGGGCGTGCGGCGGGGCTTAAATGAGCAGTTCTTC
clone size: once
J gene: TRBJ2-1
V gene: TRBV24-1
D gene: -
CDR3 length: 17

CDR3 protein: CASSPLTAGGTEAFF
CDR3 DNA: TGTGCCAGCTCACCCCTGACAGCGGGAGGCACTGAAGCTTTCTTT
clone size: -
J gene: TRBJ1-1
V gene: TRBV18
D gene: -
CDR3 length: 15

CDR3 protein: CASFFRGPYHYGYTF
CDR3 DNA: TGTGCCAGTTTCTTTCGGGGTCCTTACCACTATGGCTACACCTTC
clone size: -
J gene: TRBJ1-2
V gene: TRBV6-6
D gene: -
CDR3 length: 15

CDR3 protein: CASSLLASGGTGELFF
CDR3 DNA: TGTGCCAGCAGCCTATTGGCTAGCGGAGGGACCGGGGAGCTGTTTTTT
clone size: -
J gene: TRBJ2-2
V gene: TRBV27
D gene: TRBD2
CDR3 length: 16

CDR3 protein: CASSIGQGPQHF
CDR3 DNA: TGTGCCAGTAGTATCGGACAGGGGCCCCAGCATTTT
clone size: -
J gene: TRBJ1-5
V gene: TRBV19
D gene: TRBD1
CDR3 length: 12

CDR3 protein: CASSTLGQSKNIQYF
CDR3 DNA: TGTGCCAGTAGTACCTTGGGACAGAGCAAAAACATTCAGTACTTC
clone size: -
J gene: TRBJ2-4
V gene: TRBV19
D gene: TRBD1
CDR3 length: 15

CDR3 protein: CASGLTGSYEQYF
CDR3 DNA: TGTGCCAGCGGCCTGACAGGTTCCTACGAGCAGTACTTC
clone size: few
J gene: TRBJ2-7
V gene: TRBV28
D gene: -
CDR3 length: 13

CDR3 protein: CASRSYANTGELFF
CDR3 DNA: TGTGCCAGCAGATCGTATGCGAACACCGGGGAGCTGTTTTTT
clone size: -
J gene: TRBJ2-2
V gene: TRBV2
D gene: -
CDR3 length: 14

CDR3 protein: CASSGTGGYTEAFF
CDR3 DNA: TGTGCCAGCAGCGGGACAGGGGGCTACACTGAAGCTTTCTTT
clone size: -
J gene: TRBJ1-1
V gene: TRBV5-6
D gene: TRBD1
CDR3 length: 14

CDR3 protein: CASGRGRSQHF
CDR3 DNA: TGTGCCAGCGGCAGGGGAAGGTCCCAGCATTTT
clone size: -
J gene: TRBJ1-5
V gene: TRBV28
D gene: -
CDR3 length: 11

CDR3 protein: CASSPRGGPDEQYF
CDR3 DNA: TGTGCCAGCAGCCCCCGGGGGGGCCCTGACGAGCAGTACTTC
clone size: once
J gene: TRBJ2-7
V gene: TRBV5-4
D gene: TRBD2
CDR3 length: 14

CDR3 protein: CASKEREGSREQFF
CDR3 DNA: TGTGCCAGTAAAGAGCGGGAGGGTTCTCGGGAGCAGTTCTTC
clone size: -
J gene: TRBJ2-1
V gene: TRBV19
D gene: TRBD2
CDR3 length: 14

CDR3 protein: CASSPDRGNTIYF
CDR3 DNA: TGTGCCAGCAGCCCAGACAGGGGAAACACCATATATTTT
clone size: -
J gene: TRBJ1-3
V gene: TRBV7-3
D gene: -
CDR3 length: 13

CDR3 protein: CSASTGPNQPQHF
CDR3 DNA: TGCAGTGCTAGTACAGGGCCGAATCAGCCCCAGCATTTT
clone size: once
J gene: TRBJ1-5
V gene: TRBV20-1
D gene: -
CDR3 length: 13

CDR3 protein: CSVASGTGNYEQFF
CDR3 DNA: TGCAGCGTCGCAAGCGGGACAGGGAACTATGAGCAGTTCTTC
clone size: -
J gene: TRBJ2-1
V gene: TRBV29-1
D gene: TRBD1
CDR3 length: 14

CDR3 protein: CATSDSSSYEQYF
CDR3 DNA: TGTGCCACCAGTGATTCTAGCTCCTACGAGCAGTACTTC
clone size: -
J gene: TRBJ2-7
V gene: TRBV24-1
D gene: -
CDR3 length: 13

CDR3 protein: CASSSDRGNSPLHF
CDR3 DNA: TGCGCCAGCAGCTCGGACAGGGGGAATTCACCCCTCCACTTT
clone size: -
J gene: TRBJ1-6
V gene: TRBV5-1
D gene: TRBD1
CDR3 length: 14

CDR3 protein: CASIPGHLRGNTEAFF
CDR3 DNA: TGTGCCAGCATCCCGGGACACCTTCGGGGGAACACTGAAGCTTTCTTT
clone size: -
J gene: TRBJ1-1
V gene: TRBV27
D gene: -
CDR3 length: 16

CDR3 protein: CSVAVRGVKETQYF
CDR3 DNA: TGCAGCGTTGCTGTTCGGGGAGTCAAAGAGACCCAGTACTTC
clone size: -
J gene: TRBJ2-5
V gene: TRBV29-1
D gene: -
CDR3 length: 14

CDR3 protein: CASSISTLTSGHEQYF
CDR3 DNA: TGTGCCAGTAGTATTTCGACCCTGACTAGCGGCCACGAGCAGTACTTC
clone size: once
J gene: TRBJ2-7
V gene: TRBV19
D gene: TRBD2
CDR3 length: 16

CDR3 protein: CASSQDSRVAGSNEQYF
CDR3 DNA: TGTGCCAGCAGCCAAGATAGTAGAGTAGCGGGATCGAACGAGCAGTACTTC
clone size: few
J gene: TRBJ2-7
V gene: TRBV3-1/TRBV3-2
D gene: TRBD2
CDR3 length: 17

CDR3 protein: CASSSRLLAGSLSTDTQYF
CDR3 DNA: TGTGCCAGCAGTTCCCGGCTTCTAGCGGGATCCCTGAGCACAGATACGCAGTATTTT
clone size: -
J gene: TRBJ2-3
V gene: TRBV28
D gene: TRBD2
CDR3 length: 19